This T cell receptor (beta chain) was sequenced in a study of blood T cell repertoires in COVID-19. Study-level information: Sources were T cells, B-cell-depleted T cells, or PBMCs; the material itself was cDNA or gDNA.

Germline-derived CDR1 and CDR2 are KGHSH and LQKENI. V lost 5 bases to trimming and J lost 7 bases, with 12 bases between them. This CDR3 has 14 amino acids. In this sample, this clone turned up a few times. Original handling: Amplified reference gene primers provided the basis for estimating nucleated cell counts. Some clones are missing from TCRdb's copy, which holds only in-frame ones; the method was immunoSEQ multiplex PCR. V, J and clone size were drawn from that table, and D and trimming were deduced from the DNA. Of roughly 260,000 clones in the sample, about 87% were seen once. The chain couples TRBV18 to TRBJ1-6, with D maybe TRBD1 (6 bases). This TCR derives from a woman aged 45-65 years with acute or convalescent COVID-19. The sequenced sample was peripheral blood. As DNA, the CDR3 is TGTGCCAGCTCAAGTGGGACACTCAATTCACCCCTCCACTTT. This translates into CASSSGTLNSPLHF.